These 30 T cell receptor beta chains share one sample of origin, sequenced in a study of blood T cell repertoires in COVID-19. Method: immunoSEQ multiplex PCR; TCRdb's copy keeps in-frame clones and lacks some. Among about 260,000 clones listed, 85% to 90% were seen once. Sequenced: PBMCs or T cells enriched from blood (not recorded which). Receptors originate from a woman in her 30s with acute COVID-19.

The CDR3 DNA is TGTGCCAGCAGCGTAGCGACAGGGCCGCAAGAGACCCAGTACTTC. Translating it yields CASSVATGPQETQYF. V usage is TRBV9 and J usage is TRBJ2-5, with 7 bases matching TRBD1. V trimming: 0 bases; J trimming: 2 bases; junction bases outside the gene matches: 4. Germline CDR1 reads SGDLS; CDR2 reads YYNGEE. The CDR3 totals 15 residues.

This clone has only a few counts. The gene calls are TRBV29-1 and TRBJ1-5; perhaps TRBD1 as D (6 bases). Trimming took off 6 bases at V and 6 bases at J, with 15 bases between the two ends. The CDR3 consists of 13 residues. Looked up from germline, CDR1 is SQVTM and CDR2 is ANQGSEA. The CDR3 is CSVSTGGTQPQHF. DNA for the CDR3: TGCAGCGTCTCGACAGGCGGTACTCAGCCCCAGCATTTT. Complete variable domain (other parts from reference TRBV29-1 and TRBJ1-5): SAVISQKPSRDICQRGTSLTIQCQVDSQVTMMFWYRQQPGQSLTLIATANQGSEATYESGFVIDKFPISRPNLTFSTLTVSNMSPEDSSIYLCSVSTGGTQPQHFGDGTRLSIL.

This chain connects TRBV5-3 to TRBJ1-1, with 10 nucleotides matching TRBD1. TRBV5-3 is reported as an ORF; its role is uncertain. CDR3 length equals 20 residues. Germline trimming cut 2 bases from V and 0 bases from J; bases unmatched to any gene: 16. Written as DNA, the CDR3 is TGTGCCAGAAGCTTTTTCTCCACCGGGACAGGGGCCCCCATGAACACTGAAGCTTTCTTT. It translates to CARSFFSTGTGAPMNTEAFF.

CDR3 amino acids: CASRGQHPGYTF. CDR3 nucleotide sequence: TGTGCCAGCAGGGGACAGCATCCCGGCTACACCTTC. The chain employs TRBV19 and TRBJ1-2, with 7 bases lining up with TRBD1. The CDR3 consists of 12 residues. After removal of 9 bases from V and 8 bases from J, the junction contained 9 bases not matched to a gene. CDR1 and CDR2 (germline): LNHDA, SQIVND (reference sequence).

The J gene is TRBJ2-5, the V gene TRBV5-1, with 9 bases that match TRBD1. The V segment lost 3 bases and the J segment 5 bases; nucleotides outside the gene matches: 8. The CDR3 length is 15 residues. The germline V gene has CDR1 SGHRS and CDR2 YFSETQ. The CDR3 region is CASSSQDRGVETQYF. CDR3 in DNA: TGCGCCAGCAGCTCGCAGGACAGGGGTGTTGAGACCCAGTACTTC. Full variable domain (missing parts from reference TRBV5-1 and TRBJ2-5): KAGVTQTPRYLIKTRGQQVTLSCSPISGHRSVSWYQQTPGQGLQFLFEYFSETQRNKGNFPGRFSGRQFSNSRSEMNVSTLELGDSALYLCASSSQDRGVETQYFGPGTRLLVL.

DNA of the CDR3: TGTGCCAGCAGCACCGGGACACTATCACAGTTTGGGGCGGAGACCCAGTACTTC. Its protein is CASSTGTLSQFGAETQYF. J is TRBJ2-5 and V is TRBV7-9, with D tentatively TRBD1 (6 bases). Trimming took 5 bases from V and 5 from J, leaving 27 bases between them. The CDR3 loop spans 18 amino acids. Per the germline V gene, CDR1 is SEHNR and CDR2 is FQNEAQ (reference sequence).

The chain combines TRBV2 with TRBJ2-7; possibly TRBD1 for D (5 bases). The CDR3 sequence is 13 residues long. CDR1 and CDR2 (germline): SNHLY, FYNNEI. V was shortened by 5 bases and J by 3 bases, with 11 bases between the two germline ends. The CDR3, as DNA: TGTGCCAGCAGTCCGGACACCAGCTACGAGCAGTACTTC. The encoded protein is CASSPDTSYEQYF.

This chain uses TRBV30 with TRBJ2-3, with TRBD2 as a possible D gene (6 bases). The CDR3 extends over 14 amino acids. From germline, CDR1 is GTSNPN and CDR2 SVGIG (reference sequence). V lost 4 bases and J 2 bases, leaving 13 bases between the germline ends. The CDR3 spells CAWTEGNPTDTQYF. For the CDR3, the DNA is TGTGCCTGGACGGAGGGGAACCCCACAGATACGCAGTATTTT. Combining the CDR3 with reference TRBV30 and TRBJ2-3 gives the whole variable domain SQTIHQWPATLVQPVGSPLSLECTVEGTSNPNLYWYRQAAGRGLQLLFYSVGIGQISSEVPQNLSASRPQDRQFILSSKKLLLSDSGFYLCAWTEGNPTDTQYFGPGTRLTVL.

The gene calls are TRBV2 and TRBJ2-4; no definite D call. The CDR3 extends over 13 amino acids. CDR1 and CDR2 (germline): SNHLY, FYNNEI. Between the trimmed V and J ends, which lost 8 bases and 0 bases, there was a span of 8 bases. CDR3 residues: CASLGVAKNIQYF. The CDR3 nucleotides read TGTGCCAGCCTCGGAGTAGCCAAAAACATTCAGTACTTC. Drawing the rest from reference TRBV2 and TRBJ2-4, the complete variable domain is EPEVTQTPSHQVTQMGQEVILRCVPISNHLYFYWYRQILGQKVEFLVSFYNNEISEKSEIFDDQFSVERPDGSNFTLKIRSTKLEDSAMYFCASLGVAKNIQYFGAGTRLSVL.

The rearrangement links TRBV29-1 to TRBJ2-2; 7 bases fit TRBD2. After removal of 6 bases from V and 7 bases from J, the junction contained 8 bases not matched to a gene. Germline CDR1 and CDR2: SQVTM and ANQGSEA. This CDR3 has 13 residues. CDR3 DNA: TGCAGCGTGGCGCGGGAGTGGAACGGGGAGCTGTTTTTT. Translating gives CSVAREWNGELFF.

The V and J genes are TRBV7-2 and TRBJ2-3; 13 bases align to TRBD2. The V gene end was trimmed by 5 bases and the J gene end by 6 bases; junction bases not matched to a gene: 5. CDR3 length equals 15 residues. The germline gives CDR1 SGHTA, CDR2 FQGNSA. The chain's CDR3 is CASSGWTSGSDTQYF. The CDR3 nucleotides read TGTGCCAGCAGCGGATGGACTAGCGGGAGCGATACGCAGTATTTT.

The chain is built from TRBV2 and TRBJ2-7, with D uncertain. Germline CDR1 SNHLY, CDR2 FYNNEI. The CDR3 covers 12 residues. The ends were cut back, 8 bases at V and 1 base at J, with 9 bases in the middle. CDR3 sequence reads: CASGGSSYEQYF. CDR3 sequence (DNA): TGTGCCAGCGGTGGCAGTTCCTACGAGCAGTACTTC.

J is TRBJ2-2 and V is TRBV18, with 11 bases fitting TRBD2. Losses at the gene ends were 0 bases for V and 6 bases for J; bases not matched to a gene: 6. The V gene's germline CDR1 is KGHSH and CDR2 LQKENI. This CDR3 region has 17 residues. The CDR3 DNA sequence: TGTGCCAGCTCACCACCCTCACTAGCGGGAGATGCCGGGGAGCTGTTTTTT. Its protein product is CASSPPSLAGDAGELFF.

V gene TRBV19 combines with J gene TRBJ2-7, with 8 positions matching TRBD2. The germline V gene has CDR1 LNHDA and CDR2 SQIVND (reference sequence). V gave up 5 bases and J gave up 2 bases; unmatched junction bases: 5. There are 14 residues in the CDR3. DNA for the CDR3: TGTGCCAGTAGTCTCACTAGCGGCACCTACGAGCAGTACTTC. Translating gives CASSLTSGTYEQYF.

V usage is TRBV5-4 and J usage is TRBJ2-5; 12 nucleotides match TRBD2. The CDR3 sequence is 14 residues long. The V segment lost 3 bases and the J segment 3 bases; nucleotides outside the gene matches: 0. Germline V gene sequence: CDR1 SGHNT, CDR2 YYREEE (reference sequence). The CDR3 DNA follows: TGTGCCAGCAGCTCTAGCGGGAGGGAAGAGACCCAGTACTTC. This gives the protein CASSSSGREETQYF.

The genes are TRBV14 and TRBJ2-3; 12 bases are a match to TRBD2. This CDR3 comprises 16 residues. Per the germline V gene, CDR1 is SGHDN and CDR2 is FVKESK. The V gene end was trimmed by 2 bases and the J gene end by 4 bases; junction bases not matched to a gene: 4. The CDR3 nucleotides read TGTGCCAGCAGCCAATTTCTAGCGGGAGGGGCAGATACGCAGTATTTT. It yields the protein CASSQFLAGGADTQYF.

This chain connects TRBV5-6 to TRBJ1-5; D ambiguous. Deletions cut 0 bases from V and 9 bases from J, with 10 bases between. Germline values: CDR1 SGHDT, CDR2 YYEEEE. This CDR3 has 13 amino acids. CDR3 residues: CASSLGNSAPQHF. The CDR3 DNA sequence: TGTGCCAGCAGCTTGGGAAACAGTGCGCCCCAGCATTTT.

The chain recombines TRBV30 with TRBJ2-7; no clear D. V lost 4 bases and J lost 0, with 4 bases in between. The CDR3 runs to 11 residues. Germline values: CDR1 GTSNPN, CDR2 SVGIG (reference sequence). The CDR3 protein is CAWTSSYEQYF. In DNA, the CDR3 is TGTGCCTGGACCTCCTCCTACGAGCAGTACTTC.

V gene TRBV6-5 combines with J gene TRBJ1-4, with D possibly being TRBD1 (5 bases). Germline CDR1 is MNHEY and CDR2 is SVGAGI. The CDR3 is 15 residues long. V dropped 5 bases and J dropped 10 bases, with 20 bases sitting between them. CDR3 in amino acids: CASSPETGTRGKLFF. CDR3 in DNA: TGTGCCAGCAGTCCCGAAACGGGGACTAGGGGAAAACTGTTTTTT.

This chain joins TRBV4-2 and TRBJ2-1; no firm D call. V gave up 0 bases and J gave up 8 bases, with 11 bases separating them. The V gene's germline CDR1 is LGHNA and CDR2 YNFKEQ. The CDR3 has 14 residues. CDR3 DNA sequence: TGTGCCAGCAGCCAAGAGCTTGCACGGGATGAGCAGTTCTTC. Its protein product is CASSQELARDEQFF.

This chain uses TRBV2 with TRBJ2-7; TRBD1 is a possible D gene (6 bases). Trimming removed 1 base at V and 4 bases at J, with 14 bases between. CDR1 SNHLY and CDR2 FYNNEI come from the germline V gene. This CDR3 region has 15 residues. CDR3 DNA: TGTGCCAGCAGTGAAGTGCCAGGGGAGTATTACGAGCAGTACTTC. Translating gives CASSEVPGEYYEQYF. Full variable domain (missing parts from reference TRBV2 and TRBJ2-7): EPEVTQTPSHQVTQMGQEVILRCVPISNHLYFYWYRQILGQKVEFLVSFYNNEISEKSEIFDDQFSVERPDGSNFTLKIRSTKLEDSAMYFCASSEVPGEYYEQYFGPGTRLTVT.

The J gene is TRBJ2-7, the V gene TRBV30; 8 nucleotides line up with TRBD1. From germline, CDR1 is GTSNPN and CDR2 SVGIG (reference sequence). The CDR3 is 12 amino acids. The V segment lost 4 bases and the J segment 2 bases; nucleotides outside the gene matches: 1. The CDR3 nucleotides are TGTGCCTGGAAACAGGGGGCCTACGAGCAGTACTTC. Its protein product is CAWKQGAYEQYF. Full variable domain (remainder filled in from reference TRBV30 and TRBJ2-7): SQTIHQWPATLVQPVGSPLSLECTVEGTSNPNLYWYRQAAGRGLQLLFYSVGIGQISSEVPQNLSASRPQDRQFILSSKKLLLSDSGFYLCAWKQGAYEQYFGPGTRLTVT.

There are many counts of this clone. The chain has TRBV7-9 and TRBJ1-2; D is perhaps TRBD1 (5 bases). Trimming shortened V by 4 bases and J by 0 bases, and 12 bases separated the two germline ends. CDR3 length: 15 residues. Per germline, CDR1 SEHNR and CDR2 FQNEAQ (reference sequence). CDR3 sequence: CASSSDSEANYGYTF. DNA of the CDR3: TGTGCCAGCAGCTCAGACAGTGAAGCTAACTATGGCTACACCTTC.

The chain couples TRBV28 to TRBJ2-5, with 11 nucleotides matching TRBD2. The germline V gene has CDR1 MDHEN and CDR2 SYDVKM. The CDR3 totals 15 residues. V was pared by 5 bases and J by 2 bases, with 4 bases of the junction left unmatched. CDR3: CASSTSGSVQETQYF. The CDR3 nucleotides read TGTGCCAGCAGTACTAGCGGGAGTGTTCAAGAGACCCAGTACTTC.

V usage is TRBV27 and J usage is TRBJ1-1; 7 positions agree with TRBD1. In germline, CDR1 is MNHEY, CDR2 SMNVEV (reference sequence). V lost 3 bases, J lost 5 bases, and 6 bases stayed unmatched. The CDR3 sequence is 14 residues long. The CDR3 spells CASSFHRGGTEAFF. Here the CDR3 DNA reads TGTGCCAGCAGTTTTCACAGGGGAGGAACTGAAGCTTTCTTT.

This chain connects TRBV13 to TRBJ1-2; 7 nucleotides match TRBD1. CDR1 and CDR2 (germline): PRHDT, FYEKMQ (reference sequence). The CDR3 spans 14 residues. Trimming cost V 0 bases and J 4 bases; bases outside gene matches: 2. The CDR3 protein is CASSLGGQVYGYTF. The CDR3 bases are TGTGCCAGCAGCTTAGGTGGACAGGTCTATGGCTACACCTTC.

This clone has at least ten counts. At the DNA level, this CDR3 is encoded by other sequences in the same sample as well. V and J are TRBV6-5 and TRBJ2-1; 8 positions match TRBD1. The CDR3 runs to 15 residues. V lost 6 bases to trimming and J lost 2 bases; unmatched junction nucleotides: 6. Germline CDR1 reads MNHEY; CDR2 reads SVGAGI. CDR3 sequence: CASSYGQGAYNEQFF. The DNA of the CDR3 is TGTGCCAGCAGCTATGGACAGGGCGCCTACAATGAGCAGTTCTTC.

The chain is built from TRBV19 and TRBJ1-1; D gene uncertain. V gave up 3 bases and J gave up 14 bases, with 19 bases separating them. Germline V gene sequence: CDR1 LNHDA, CDR2 SQIVND (reference sequence). This CDR3 has 13 residues. This chain's CDR3 is CASSIFEGSRIFF. CDR3 in DNA: TGTGCCAGTAGTATCTTCGAGGGCAGTCGAATCTTCTTT.

This clone was recorded once. The chain combines TRBV6-5 with TRBJ1-6; D is undetermined. CDR3 length: 14 amino acids. V gave up 4 bases and J gave up 5 bases, with 9 bases separating them. Germline lookup yields CDR1 MNHEY and CDR2 SVGAGI. The CDR3 is CASSSIVDNSPLHF. CDR3 coding DNA: TGTGCCAGCAGTTCGATAGTAGATAATTCACCCCTCCACTTT.

This clone was detected once. The J gene is TRBJ2-7, the V gene TRBV14, with D maybe TRBD2 (5 bases). Germline CDR1 reads SGHDN; CDR2 reads FVKESK. V was shortened by 0 bases and J by 6 bases, with 12 bases between the two germline ends. The CDR3 has 14 amino acids. CDR3 DNA: TGTGCCAGCAGCCAAGATCGGGAAGGATCCGAGCAGTACTTC. As protein: CASSQDREGSEQYF.